What follows are 10 T cell receptor beta chains derived from one specimen sequenced in a study of T cells in localized non-small cell lung cancer. Measured with immunoSEQ multiplex PCR; TCRdb has only the in-frame clones, and not every one. In the table there are roughly 35,000 clones, 92% of which are singletons. This material consisted of peripheral blood, taken before any cancer treatment. The receptors derive from a female donor older than 55 with stage I lung adenocarcinoma.

Here the CDR3 DNA reads TGTGCCAGCAGCTTACGGACAGGAGTCCCCGATACGCAGTATTTT. Protein sequence: CASSLRTGVPDTQYF. The rearrangement uses TRBV13 and TRBJ2-3; 7 bases line up with TRBD1. This CDR3 is built from 15 residues. The germline gives CDR1 PRHDT, CDR2 FYEKMQ (reference sequence). The V gene end was trimmed by 2 bases and the J gene end by 6 bases; junction bases not matched to a gene: 8.

V usage is TRBV6-1 and J usage is TRBJ1-2, with 7 bases that match TRBD1. V shed 6 bases and J 8 bases; nucleotides not matched to a gene: 15. This CDR3 has 15 residues. Germline V gene sequence: CDR1 MNHNS, CDR2 SASEGT. CDR3 sequence: CASRVTTGQTDGYTF. The CDR3, as DNA: TGTGCCAGCAGAGTAACGACAGGGCAGACGGACGGCTACACCTTC.

This sequence joins TRBV2 and TRBJ2-3; D gene unclear. This CDR3 has 15 amino acids. Trimming took 6 bases from V and 2 from J, leaving 15 bases between them. Germline CDR1 and CDR2: SNHLY and FYNNEI. CDR3 DNA: TGTGCCAGCAGCCTTCAAGAGTTTTTCACAGATACGCAGTATTTT. Amino acids: CASSLQEFFTDTQYF.

This rearrangement joins TRBV13 to TRBJ2-4; TRBD1 or TRBD2 may be the D gene (5 bases each). Germline V gene sequence: CDR1 PRHDT, CDR2 FYEKMQ (reference sequence). This CDR3 region has 14 residues. The V end was cut by 3 bases, the J end by 0 bases, with 6 bases between. Written as DNA, the CDR3 is TGTGCCAGCAGCTTTGGGGGAGCCAAAAACATTCAGTACTTC. It encodes CASSFGGAKNIQYF.

The chain recombines TRBV19 with TRBJ1-1, with a weak D call TRBD1 (6 bases). The CDR3 consists of 15 residues. V lost 3 bases to trimming and J lost 0 bases, with 11 bases between them. Germline lookup yields CDR1 LNHDA and CDR2 SQIVND (reference sequence). The CDR3 here is CASSITGTLNTEAFF. The CDR3 DNA is TGTGCCAGTAGTATTACAGGGACACTGAACACTGAAGCTTTCTTT.

A single count supports this clone. The J gene is TRBJ2-1, the V gene TRBV11-2; D unresolved. The V end was cut by 3 bases, the J end by 4 bases, with 7 bases between. The CDR3 has 13 residues. Germline CDR1 SGHAT, CDR2 FQNNGV. CDR3 nucleotides: TGTGCCAGCAGCTTTGGGCAGTACAATGAGCAGTTCTTC. It is translated as CASSFGQYNEQFF.

The chain joins TRBV5-1 to TRBJ2-3, with 11 bases lining up with TRBD2. The CDR3 is 14 amino acids. Looked up from germline, CDR1 is SGHRS and CDR2 is YFSETQ. V dropped 8 bases and J dropped 2; count of bases not matched to a gene: 4. The CDR3 sequence: CASKLAGVTDTQYF. CDR3 sequence (DNA): TGCGCCAGTAAACTAGCGGGGGTCACAGATACGCAGTATTTT.

The sample holds one count of this clone. The V call is TRBV5-1, the J call TRBJ2-3; D is unresolved. Germline V gives CDR1 SGHRS, CDR2 YFSETQ. The CDR3 runs 14 residues. Trimming removed 0 bases at V and 2 bases at J, with 7 bases between. CDR3 in amino acids: CASSLGQNTDTQYF. CDR3 bases: TGCGCCAGCAGCTTGGGCCAAAACACAGATACGCAGTATTTT.

The chain joins TRBV6-5 to TRBJ2-7, with no clear D. V dropped 7 bases and J dropped 1 base, with 11 bases sitting between them. The CDR3 is 13 residues long. The germline CDR1 and CDR2 sequences are MNHEY and SVGAGI. This chain's CDR3 is CASNPYRSYEQYF. CDR3 coding DNA: TGTGCCAGCAATCCGTACAGATCCTACGAGCAGTACTTC.

The CDR3 protein is CASSPLEGQWRAYGYTF. The CDR3 nucleotides read TGTGCCAGCAGCCCCCTGGAGGGACAGTGGAGGGCCTATGGCTACACCTTC. This chain links TRBV7-9 with TRBJ1-2; 7 positions agree with TRBD1. V lost 5 bases and J lost 4; bases outside the gene matches: 16. Germline CDR1 is SEHNR and CDR2 is FQNEAQ (reference sequence). This CDR3 spans 17 amino acids.